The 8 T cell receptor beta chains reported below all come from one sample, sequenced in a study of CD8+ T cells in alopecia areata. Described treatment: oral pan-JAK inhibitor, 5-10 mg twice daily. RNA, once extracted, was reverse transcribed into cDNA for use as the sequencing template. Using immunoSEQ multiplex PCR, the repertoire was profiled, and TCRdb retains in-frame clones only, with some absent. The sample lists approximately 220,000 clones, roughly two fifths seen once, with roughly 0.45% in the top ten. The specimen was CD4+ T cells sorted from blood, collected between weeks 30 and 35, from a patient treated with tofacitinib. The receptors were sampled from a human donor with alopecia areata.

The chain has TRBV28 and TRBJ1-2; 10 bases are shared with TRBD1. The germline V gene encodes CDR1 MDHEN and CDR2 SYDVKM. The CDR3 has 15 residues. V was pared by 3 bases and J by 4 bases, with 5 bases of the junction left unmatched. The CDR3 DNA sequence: TGTGCCAGCAGTTTCCAGACAGGGGGCCTCTATGGCTACACCTTC. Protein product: CASSFQTGGLYGYTF.

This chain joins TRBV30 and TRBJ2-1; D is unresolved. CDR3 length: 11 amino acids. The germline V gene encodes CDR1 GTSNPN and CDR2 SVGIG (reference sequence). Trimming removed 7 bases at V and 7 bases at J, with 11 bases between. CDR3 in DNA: TGTGCCTCCTACGGACCTAATGAGCAGTTCTTC. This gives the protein CASYGPNEQFF.

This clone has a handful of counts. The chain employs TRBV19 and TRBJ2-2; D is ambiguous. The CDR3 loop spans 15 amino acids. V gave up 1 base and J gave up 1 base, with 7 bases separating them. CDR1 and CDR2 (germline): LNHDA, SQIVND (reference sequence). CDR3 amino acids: CASSIARMNTGELFF. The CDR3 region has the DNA TGTGCCAGTAGTATAGCCCGGATGAACACCGGGGAGCTGTTTTTT.

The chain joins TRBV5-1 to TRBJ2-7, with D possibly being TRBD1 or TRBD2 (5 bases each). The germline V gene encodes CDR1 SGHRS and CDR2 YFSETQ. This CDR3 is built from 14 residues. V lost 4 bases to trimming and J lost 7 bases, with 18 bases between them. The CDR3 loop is CASSPGPTSGEQYF. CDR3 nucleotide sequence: TGCGCCAGCAGCCCGGGACCCACCTCTGGGGAGCAGTACTTC.

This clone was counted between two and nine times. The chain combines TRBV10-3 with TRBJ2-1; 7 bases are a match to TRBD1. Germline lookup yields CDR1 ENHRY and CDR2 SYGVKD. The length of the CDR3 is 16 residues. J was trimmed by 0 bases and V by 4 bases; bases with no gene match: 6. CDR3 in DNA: TGTGCCATCAGTGGTTACGACAGGGACTCCTACAATGAGCAGTTCTTC. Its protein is CAISGYDRDSYNEQFF.

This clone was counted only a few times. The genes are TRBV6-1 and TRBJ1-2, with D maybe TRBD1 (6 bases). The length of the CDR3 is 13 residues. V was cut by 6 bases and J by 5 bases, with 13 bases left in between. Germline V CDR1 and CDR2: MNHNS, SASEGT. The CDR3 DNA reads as TGTGCCAGCAGGGGTCAGGGGATGTATGGCTACACCTTC. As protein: CASRGQGMYGYTF.

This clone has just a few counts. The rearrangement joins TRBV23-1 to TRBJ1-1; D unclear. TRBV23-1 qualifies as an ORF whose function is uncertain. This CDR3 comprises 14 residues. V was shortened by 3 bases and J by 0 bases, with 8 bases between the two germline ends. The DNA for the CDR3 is TGCGCCAGCAGTCATTCGGCGGTGAACACTGAAGCTTTCTTT. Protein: CASSHSAVNTEAFF.

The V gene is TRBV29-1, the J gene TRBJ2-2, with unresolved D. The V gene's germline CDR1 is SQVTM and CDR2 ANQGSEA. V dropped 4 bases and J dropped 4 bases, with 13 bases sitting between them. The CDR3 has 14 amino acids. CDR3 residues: CSVATTVGTGELFF. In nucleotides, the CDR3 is TGCAGCGTTGCGACAACGGTTGGCACCGGGGAGCTGTTTTTT.